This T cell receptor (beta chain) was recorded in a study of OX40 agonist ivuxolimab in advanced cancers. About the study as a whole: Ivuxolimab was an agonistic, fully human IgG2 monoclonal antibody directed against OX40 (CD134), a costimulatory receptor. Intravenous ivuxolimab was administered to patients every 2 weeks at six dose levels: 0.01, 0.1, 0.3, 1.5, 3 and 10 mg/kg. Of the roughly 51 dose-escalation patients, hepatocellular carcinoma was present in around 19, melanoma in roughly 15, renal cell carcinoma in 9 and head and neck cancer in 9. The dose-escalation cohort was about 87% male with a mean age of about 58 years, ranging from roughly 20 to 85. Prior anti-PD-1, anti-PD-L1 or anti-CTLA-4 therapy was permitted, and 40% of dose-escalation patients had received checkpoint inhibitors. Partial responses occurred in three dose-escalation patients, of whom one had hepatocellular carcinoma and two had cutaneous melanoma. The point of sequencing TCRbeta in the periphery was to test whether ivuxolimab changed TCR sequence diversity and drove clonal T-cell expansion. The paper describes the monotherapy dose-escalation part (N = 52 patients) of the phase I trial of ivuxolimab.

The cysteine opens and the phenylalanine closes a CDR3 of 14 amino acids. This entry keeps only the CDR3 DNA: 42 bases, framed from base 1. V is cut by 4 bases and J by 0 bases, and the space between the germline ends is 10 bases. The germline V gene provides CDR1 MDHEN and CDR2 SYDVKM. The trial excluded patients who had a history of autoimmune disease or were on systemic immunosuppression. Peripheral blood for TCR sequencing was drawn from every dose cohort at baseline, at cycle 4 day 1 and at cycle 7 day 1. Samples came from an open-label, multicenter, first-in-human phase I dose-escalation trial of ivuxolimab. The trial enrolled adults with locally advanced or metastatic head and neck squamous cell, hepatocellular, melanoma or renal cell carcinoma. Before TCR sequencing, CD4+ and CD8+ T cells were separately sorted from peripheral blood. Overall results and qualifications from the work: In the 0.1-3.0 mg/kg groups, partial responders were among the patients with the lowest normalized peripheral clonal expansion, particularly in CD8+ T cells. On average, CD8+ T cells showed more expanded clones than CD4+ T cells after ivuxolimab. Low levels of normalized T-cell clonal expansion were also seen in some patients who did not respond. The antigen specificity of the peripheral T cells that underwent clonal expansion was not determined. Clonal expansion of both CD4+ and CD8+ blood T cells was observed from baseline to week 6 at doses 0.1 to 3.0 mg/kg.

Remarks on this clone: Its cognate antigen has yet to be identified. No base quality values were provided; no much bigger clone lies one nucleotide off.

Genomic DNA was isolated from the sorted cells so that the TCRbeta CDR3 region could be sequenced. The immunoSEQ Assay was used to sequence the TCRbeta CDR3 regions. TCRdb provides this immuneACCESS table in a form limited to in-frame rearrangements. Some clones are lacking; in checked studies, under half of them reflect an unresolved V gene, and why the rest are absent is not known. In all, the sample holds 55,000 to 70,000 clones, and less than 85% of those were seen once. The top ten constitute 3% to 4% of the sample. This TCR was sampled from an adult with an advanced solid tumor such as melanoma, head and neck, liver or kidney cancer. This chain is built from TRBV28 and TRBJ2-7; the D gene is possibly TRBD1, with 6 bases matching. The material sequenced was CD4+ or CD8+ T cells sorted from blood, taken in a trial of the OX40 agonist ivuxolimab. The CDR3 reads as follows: CASSSGQNSYEQYF. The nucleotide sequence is TGTGCCAGCAGTTCAGGACAGAACTCCTACGAGCAGTACTTC.